The present entry profiles one TCR beta chain with its context. This record comes from a study of blood T cell repertoires in COVID-19. Study background: Samples came from the United States, Italy and Spain, spanning acute and convalescent COVID-19. PBMCs, B-cell-depleted T cells, or T cells provided the cDNA or gDNA that made up the material.

This CDR3 has 21 amino acids. V lost 4 bases to trimming and J lost 1 base; unmatched junction nucleotides: 21. In germline, CDR1 is LGHNA, CDR2 YSLEER. In the original workflow: Scientists estimated how many nucleated cells there were by amplifying reference gene primers. Method: immunoSEQ multiplex PCR; TCRdb's copy keeps in-frame clones and lacks some. V and J calls plus clone size are reproduced from that table; the DNA served to infer D and trimming. The sample holds around 140,000 clones, around 80% seen once. The V call is TRBV4-3, the J call TRBJ2-1; 8 nucleotides match TRBD2. This clonotype was sampled from a human donor with acute or convalescent COVID-19. The donor label of this sample is uncertain. Sequencing was done on a sample of peripheral blood. CDR3 residues: CASSLGKAPGGPRRSYNEQFF. The CDR3 region has the DNA TGCGCCAGCAGCCTGGGAAAGGCGCCGGGGGGGCCTAGGAGGTCCTACAATGAGCAGTTCTTC.